The sequence of this T cell receptor beta chain was determined in a study of T-cell reconstitution after alpha-beta-depleted transplantation in children. Unique molecular identifiers were incorporated when the TCRbeta library was constructed. TCRdb called the PCR reads again in MiXCR, with one record for every CDR3 protein. Of 120,000 or so distinct CDR3 sequences in the sample, 23% were seen once. This clonotype was seen only a few times. V was shortened by 10 bases and J by 4 bases, with 10 bases between the two germline ends. Germline CDR1 and CDR2: MGHDK and SYGVNS. This CDR3 is 12 amino acids long.

This chain connects TRBV25-1 to TRBJ1-4; possibly TRBD1 for D (5 bases). The sequence derives from a male patient between 2 and 10 years old who had a stem cell transplant for chronic granulomatous disease, so the T cells may come from the graft donor. This sample comprised PBMCs, mostly from graft donor cells, obtained 180 days after TCRalphabeta/CD19-depleted stem cell transplant. CDR3 residues: CATGGGNEKLFF. CDR3 bases: TGTGCCACCGGCGGGGGTAATGAAAAACTGTTTTTT.